This T cell receptor beta chain came from a study of blood T cell repertoires in COVID-19. The overall study: PBMCs, B-cell-depleted T cells, or T cells provided the cDNA or gDNA that made up the material.

Source study methods: Quantification of nucleated cells was approximated via reference gene primer amplification. This table comes from immunoSEQ multiplex PCR, and its TCRdb copy is limited to in-frame clones, with some not included. That table gives V, J and clone size, and the DNA gave D and trimming. This sample yields around 450,000 clones, of which approximately 86% are seen a single time; about 0.65% belongs to the top ten. Allocation to cohorts depended on clinical history reported by the participants. This CDR3 region has 13 residues. Between the trimmed V and J ends, which lost 0 bases and 6 bases, there was a span of 8 bases. The germline gives CDR1 GTSNPN, CDR2 SVGIG (reference sequence).

This TCR came from a young woman who had recovered from COVID-19. Sequencing used PBMCs or T cells enriched from blood (not recorded which). The genes are TRBV30 and TRBJ2-2; D possibly corresponds to TRBD1 (5 bases). CDR3 residues: CAWSVEGAGELFF. The CDR3 DNA is TGTGCCTGGAGTGTCGAAGGGGCCGGGGAGCTGTTTTTT.